This TCR beta chain was sequenced in a study of T-cell memory formation after mild COVID-19. Study-wide context: TCR clustering was largely donor specific. General study results and limits: The main location of contracting CD4+ clones was CM and EM, and that of contracting CD8+ clones was EMRA.

The CDR3 has 15 amino acids. Germline-derived CDR1 and CDR2 are DFQATT and SNEGSKA (reference sequence). The V end was cut by 7 bases, the J end by 1 base, with 17 bases between. Constant-segment primers and 5'RACE yielded cDNA libraries for TCR alpha and TCR beta, each carrying sample barcodes and UMIs. One entry per CDR3 protein results from TCRdb running MiXCR on the 5' RACE reads. The repertoire includes approximately 390,000 distinct CDR3 sequences, approximately 15% of them detected once, and roughly 21% sits in the top ten. With respect to this clonotype: Antigen specificity is unknown.

The rearrangement links TRBV20-1 to TRBJ1-5; no reliable D call. Specimen: PBMCs or a T cell subset sorted from them (not recorded which). This clonotype originated in a man aged 18 to 29 who had mild COVID-19 (a few samples of this study predate the infection). Cell type and time point are not known. CDR3 protein: CSVLPRIVSNQPQHF. The CDR3 bases are TGCAGTGTCCTGCCCAGGATCGTAAGCAATCAGCCCCAGCATTTT.